This T cell receptor beta chain stems from a study of shared clonotypes between healthy human individuals. The CDR3 extends over 12 residues, inclusive of both ends. Clones were read by immunoSEQ multiplex PCR, and TCRdb kept only the in-frame ones, dropping some. The data contain 600,000 to 750,000 clones, 55% to 75% of them singletons. A note on this clone: The CDR3 does not end in the conserved phenylalanine or tryptophan, so this is likely a read error. Because the CDR3's place on the DNA is in doubt, the DNA is left out and the CDR3 is given as listed by TCRdb.

The sequence was collected from a woman aged 25 to 39 in good health. Sequencing input: memory CD4+ T cells sorted from blood. Noted subset: CD45RA-negative fraction. V usage is TRBV1 and J usage is TRBJ1-3. TRBV1 is classified as a pseudogene. The CDR3 here is CTSSQASGLGDL.